This TCR beta chain was identified in a study of cytomegalovirus exposure and HLA in healthy donors. There are 14 residues in the CDR3. From germline, CDR1 is MNHNY and CDR2 SVGAGI (reference sequence). V dropped 5 bases and J dropped 4; count of bases not matched to a gene: 4. A multiplex PCR was run with 60 Vbeta primers and 13 Jbeta primers. TCRdb's table, derived via immunoSEQ multiplex PCR, lists solely in-frame clones and lacks some. The repertoire holds about 110,000 clones, with around four fifths as singletons. With respect to this clone: Its target is unknown.

Overall study findings and caveats: Some TCR beta chains (roughly 160 of them) were listed as cytomegalovirus-associated. What was likely a sequencing artifact was a cluster of highly shared sequence variants. It was assumed in the presence/absence analyses that sequencing depth was roughly uniform across donors.

The rearrangement uses TRBV6-6 and TRBJ2-1, with 8 bases lining up with TRBD2. The source material was PBMCs. The origin of this receptor is a woman in her 50s in good health and CMV-seropositive. CDR3 in DNA: TGTGCCAGCAGTACCGGGGGGGGATACAATGAGCAGTTCTTC. Amino acid sequence: CASSTGGGYNEQFF.